This T cell receptor beta chain emerged from a study of T cells expressing NK-cell markers. Study information: Underlying the TCR beta repertoires were sorted CD3+CD56+NKG2C+, CD3+CD56+NKG2C- and CD3+CD56-NKG2C+ T cells. Serological testing identified most of the eight sequenced donors as HCMV-seropositive and one as seronegative.

UMIs were included in TCR beta cDNA generated by 5'RACE template switching. TCRdb re-analyzed the 5' RACE reads; it lists each CDR3 protein once, without DNA. The listing records hundreds of thousands of distinct CDR3 sequences. Per germline, CDR1 ENHRY and CDR2 SYGVKD. This CDR3 region has 15 residues. The sequence derives from a young man in good health. The rearrangement links TRBV10-3 to TRBJ2-3. Source material: blood T cells: a sorted CD56 or NKG2C T cell subset, CD4+ or CD8+ T cells, or bulk PBMC T cells (not recorded which). CDR3 in amino acids: CAIRDSSTNTDTQYF.